Following are 10 T cell receptor beta chains from one sample sequenced in a study of shared clonotypes between healthy human individuals. The data were produced by immunoSEQ multiplex PCR, yet TCRdb's version contains in-frame clones alone and is incomplete. This table holds around 430,000 clones, 70% to 80% found once. Sequencing was performed on PBMCs. The receptors shown here come from a middle-aged woman in good health. Some clones in this sample may be carry-over from other donors' samples.

The chain carries TRBV19 and TRBJ1-5; D is undetermined. Trimming pared 2 bases from V and 3 bases from J, leaving 11 bases between. The V gene's germline CDR1 is LNHDA and CDR2 SQIVND (reference sequence). CDR3 length: 15 amino acids. The chain's CDR3 is CASSIRRGANQPQHF. CDR3 DNA: TGTGCCAGTAGTATACGGCGGGGTGCCAATCAGCCCCAGCATTTT.

With regard to this clone: Distinct nucleotide sequences in the sample also encode this CDR3. V and J are TRBV7-2 and TRBJ2-1; D not certain. Germline loops: CDR1 SGHTA, CDR2 FQGNSA. The length of the CDR3 is 13 residues. The V and J ends lost 5 bases and 2 bases respectively, with 7 bases between them. The CDR3 nucleotides are TGTGCCAGCAGCCCCCGAGCCTACAATGAGCAGTTCTTC. Amino acids: CASSPRAYNEQFF.

Of note for this clone: This sample also contains other DNA sequences that code for the same CDR3. This chain uses TRBV10-3 with TRBJ2-3, with no clear D. Trimming cost V 0 bases and J 1 base, with 5 bases left between them. Germline assignment: CDR1 ENHRY and CDR2 SYGVKD. The CDR3 contains 14 residues. CDR3 DNA: TGTGCCATCAGTGAGTCTGTGGGCACAGATACGCAGTATTTT. Its protein product is CAISESVGTDTQYF.

The chain joins TRBV10-3 to TRBJ2-2; 9 nucleotides agree with TRBD2. V lost 7 bases, J lost 4 bases, and 7 bases stayed unmatched. Germline loops: CDR1 ENHRY, CDR2 SYGVKD. The CDR3 consists of 15 residues. The CDR3 coding sequence is TGTGCCATCATGGGCGGGAGGGCCGCCACCGGGGAGCTGTTTTTT. Its translation: CAIMGGRAATGELFF.

The rearrangement uses TRBV5-4 and TRBJ2-7, with 10 bases fitting TRBD2. The CDR3 is 15 amino acids. Losses at the gene ends were 4 bases for V and 8 bases for J; bases not matched to a gene: 12. Germline assignment: CDR1 SGHNT and CDR2 YYREEE (reference sequence). CDR3 nucleotides: TGTGCCAGCAGCCTGAAGCGGGAGGGCCACCTCAAGCAGTACTTC. Residues: CASSLKREGHLKQYF. Using reference TRBV5-4 and TRBJ2-7 for the parts outside the CDR3, the full variable domain is ETGVTQSPTHLIKTRGQQVTLRCSSQSGHNTVSWYQQALGQGPQFIFQYYREEENGRGNFPPRFSGLQFPNYSSELNVNALELDDSALYLCASSLKREGHLKQYFGPGTRLTVT.

This clone occurred a few times. This chain joins TRBV29-1 and TRBJ1-2, with D unclear. Trimming stripped 5 bases from V and 1 base from J, with 11 bases between. Looked up from germline, CDR1 is SQVTM and CDR2 is ANQGSEA. This CDR3 region has 13 residues. The CDR3 region is CSVSPGGNYGYTF. CDR3 in DNA: TGCAGCGTTTCCCCGGGCGGTAACTATGGCTACACCTTC.

The genes are TRBV28 and TRBJ2-7, with a weak D call TRBD2 (6 bases). Trimming pared 6 bases from V and 13 bases from J, leaving 16 bases between. The CDR3 is 11 residues long. Germline assignment: CDR1 MDHEN and CDR2 SYDVKM. The chain's CDR3 is CASSRERAGYF. Written as DNA, the CDR3 is TGTGCCAGCAGCCGCGAGCGGGCGGGTTACTTC.

Note on this clone: It differs at one base from a far larger clone, so likely a read error. The gene calls are TRBV29-1 and TRBJ2-7; 9 nucleotides align to TRBD1. This CDR3 contains 15 residues. Germline lookup yields CDR1 SQVTM and CDR2 ANQGSEA. CDR3 sequence: CSVVYGGTGIYERYF. DNA for the CDR3: TGCAGCGTTGTATACGGGGGGACAGGGATCTACGAGCGGTACTTC.

The CDR3 protein is CASSRRTSTSTDTQYF. The CDR3 DNA reads as TGCGCCAGCAGCCGTAGGACAAGTACTAGCACAGATACGCAGTATTTT. The chain combines TRBV5-1 with TRBJ2-3, with D perhaps TRBD1 (5 bases). CDR3 size: 16 residues. Germline values: CDR1 SGHRS, CDR2 YFSETQ. Deletions cut 4 bases from V and 0 bases from J, with 15 bases between. Supplemented by reference TRBV5-1 and TRBJ2-3, the full variable domain reads KAGVTQTPRYLIKTRGQQVTLSCSPISGHRSVSWYQQTPGQGLQFLFEYFSETQRNKGNFPGRFSGRQFSNSRSEMNVSTLELGDSALYLCASSRRTSTSTDTQYFGPGTRLTVL.

This clone was counted once. The V gene is TRBV7-9, the J gene TRBJ1-1, with D perhaps matching TRBD1 (6 bases). The V gene lost 3 bases and the J gene lost 0 bases, with 11 bases spanning the gap. Germline CDR1 SEHNR, CDR2 FQNEAQ (reference sequence). The CDR3 consists of 15 residues. Here the CDR3 DNA reads TGTGCCAGCAGCTTGGTTACAGGGATGAACACTGAAGCTTTCTTT. The encoded protein is CASSLVTGMNTEAFF.